This T cell receptor beta chain was observed in a study of Ad26.COV2.S vaccination and SARS-CoV-2 variants (dated by TCRdb to 2020 to 2022). For context, the study as a whole: Vaccine-arm donors came from COV1001, a multicentre, randomized, double-blind, placebo-controlled phase I-IIa trial of Ad26.COV2.S in healthy adults. Ad26.COV2.S was administered intramuscularly at 5 x 10^10 or 1 x 10^11 viral particles, either as a single shot or as two shots given 56 days apart. TCRbeta repertoire sequencing served as the tool for gauging how specific and how broad the SARS-CoV-2-reactive T cell receptors were following Ad26.COV2.S vaccination. A total of approximately 32 samples were included in the TCR-sequenced set, comprising around 19 Ad26.COV2.S vaccine recipients, 5 placebo recipients and 8 SARS-CoV-2 convalescent individuals. Participants in the trial were split at random into five groups of five each, receiving low-dose or high-dose Ad26.COV2.S once or twice, or else placebo on both occasions. Investigators did not know the trial group allocation while performing experiments and assessing outcomes.

Explained via the paper, the treatment or condition label denotes: some 19 received Ad26.COV2.S at low or high dose, single or two shots; roughly five received placebo; per-sample allocation not given. For vaccine and placebo recipients, repertoires were sequenced using samples collected on day 63 after the first injection. In Cohort 1b, roughly 26 adults aged 18-55 years were enrolled at a single site in Boston, USA, between 29 July and 7 August 2020. As a vaccine, Ad26.COV2.S was a replication-incompetent adenovirus type 26 vector that expressed a prefusion-stabilized SARS-CoV-2 spike protein derived from the original Wuhan strain. The V and J ends are trimmed by 5 bases and 1 base, leaving 8 bases between them. The CDR3 starts with the cysteine, ends with the phenylalanine, and has 13 residues. Only CDR3 DNA remains: 39 bases, in frame from the first base. CDR1 and CDR2, looked up from the germline V gene, are KGHSH and LQKENI.

For this clone: No cognate antigen has been identified for it. Per-nucleotide qualities are absent, and no much larger clonotype sits a single base away. Other DNA sequences in this specimen translate into the identical CDR3.

The immunoSEQ Assay was used to sequence TCRbeta CDR3 regions. After extraction, genomic DNA underwent amplification by bias-controlled multiplex PCR, followed by high-throughput sequencing. The paper's data handling went like this. Collapsing and filtering of sequences were performed to quantify the absolute abundance of each unique TCRbeta CDR3 region. Usable DNA was measured by amplifying reference genes present in all nucleated cells, and TCRbeta template counts were normalized to that usable DNA to estimate T cell fraction. Repertoire TCRs were annotated as SARS-CoV-2-specific when V gene, CDR3 amino acid sequence and J gene were exactly matched to a known reactive TCR set. The reference SARS-CoV-2 TCR set was derived from MIRA and filtered for enrichment in COVID-19-positive ImmuneCODE repertoires, a step that removed public or cross-reactive TCRs. Based on the MIRA antigens, annotated TCRs were further analysed at the level of specific ORF or position within ORF. Depth was the summed frequency of annotated unique rearrangements, while breadth was defined as annotated unique rearrangements over total unique productive rearrangements. TCR breadth was compared between groups using two-sided Wilcoxon rank-sum tests. TCRdb's version of the immuneACCESS table is confined to in-frame rearrangements and falls short of the full clone set. An unresolved V gene accounts for under half of the shortfall where checked; the remainder is of unknown origin. V, J and clone size derive from that table, while D and trimming were established from the DNA sequence. A total of hundreds of thousands of clones appear in this sample, roughly 90% of them only once. About 1.5% of the sample belongs to the ten largest clones.

Broader findings and caveats from the paper: Vaccine and placebo recipients had similar non-spike TCR breadth, a finding consistent with the vaccine containing only spike. Substantial breadth of spike-specific CD8+ and CD4+ T cell responses was reported after vaccination. Higher spike-specific TCR breadth was observed in Ad26.COV2.S recipients than in placebo recipients (P = 0.0014). The study was not powered for comparison of responses between vaccine doses or regimens. The authors noted that the TCR breadth and depth analyses may have underestimated total T cell responses.

The rearrangement joined TRBV18 to TRBJ2-5; tentative D gene TRBD2, with 5 bases matching. The specimen was peripheral blood, collected in a trial of Ad26.COV2.S vaccine versus placebo. This TCR was recovered from a person aged 18 to 59 who received the Ad26.COV2.S COVID-19 vaccine or a placebo. Here is the DNA: TGTGCCAGCTCATCGGGGTCCCAAGAGACCCAGTACTTC. This encodes CASSSGSQETQYF.